These 24 T cell receptor beta chains originate from one sample sequenced in a study of Ad26.COV2.S vaccination and SARS-CoV-2 variants. Treatment meaning: 15 to 20 received Ad26.COV2.S at low or high dose, single or two shots; 5 received placebo; per-sample allocation not given. Day 63 after the first injection of vaccine or placebo was the sampling time. Sequencing was performed with immunoSEQ multiplex PCR; in TCRdb, only in-frame clones are kept and a portion is missing. The sample contains about 440,000 clones, about 90% of which appear only once. The sample in question was peripheral blood, obtained in a trial of Ad26.COV2.S vaccine versus placebo. The receptor source for this set is a person aged 18-60 years who received the Ad26.COV2.S COVID-19 vaccine or a placebo.

J is TRBJ2-2 and V is TRBV19; 7 bases line up with TRBD2. The V segment lost 3 bases and the J segment 5 bases; nucleotides outside the gene matches: 9. This CDR3 is 16 amino acids long. Germline assignment: CDR1 LNHDA and CDR2 SQIVND (reference sequence). The CDR3 nucleotides read TGTGCCAGTAGTATCTACGGGGGGTCGAGAACCGGGGAGCTGTTTTTT. Translating gives CASSIYGGSRTGELFF.

The V gene is TRBV28, the J gene TRBJ1-1; D unresolved. Trimming shortened V by 2 bases and J by 1 base, and 11 bases separated the two germline ends. The CDR3 has 15 amino acids. CDR1 and CDR2 from the germline V gene are MDHEN and SYDVKM. CDR3: CASSLMAGRNTEAFF. The CDR3 nucleotides read TGTGCCAGCAGTTTAATGGCAGGCAGGAACACTGAAGCTTTCTTT.

The chain is built from TRBV7-2 and TRBJ2-3; D is tentatively TRBD1 or TRBD2 (5 bases each). The CDR3 is 14 residues long. Germline V lookup: CDR1 SGHTA, CDR2 FQGNSA. The V end was cut by 1 base, the J end by 4 bases, with 9 bases between. In DNA, the CDR3 is TGTGCCAGCAGCTTAGATATGGGACCAGATACGCAGTATTTT. It yields the protein CASSLDMGPDTQYF.

V usage is TRBV15 and J usage is TRBJ1-2; a possible D gene is TRBD1 (6 bases). The V end was cut by 0 bases, the J end by 8 bases, with 10 bases between. The CDR3 has 13 residues. Germline lookup yields CDR1 LNHNV and CDR2 YYDKDF (reference sequence). The DNA for the CDR3 is TGTGCCACCAGCAGAGATAGCGGGGGCGGCTACACCTTC. It translates to CATSRDSGGGYTF. Looking up the rest from reference TRBV15 and TRBJ1-2 gives the full variable domain: DAMVIQNPRYQVTQFGKPVTLSCSQTLNHNVMYWYQQKSSQAPKLLFHYYDKDFNNEADTPDNFQSRRPNTSFCFLDIRSPGLGDTAMYLCATSRDSGGGYTFGSGTRLTVV.

The chain couples TRBV4-3 to TRBJ1-2; 8 nucleotides align to TRBD1. CDR1 is LGHNA, CDR2 YSLEER, per germline. After removal of 0 bases from V and 3 bases from J, the junction contained 6 bases not matched to a gene. The CDR3 consists of 16 residues. The CDR3 DNA sequence: TGCGCCAGCAGCCAAGAAGCGACAGGGGCGGACTATGGCTACACCTTC. Translated, it gives CASSQEATGADYGYTF.

J is TRBJ2-1 and V is TRBV7-2; 8 nucleotides line up with TRBD2. CDR1 is SGHTA, CDR2 FQGNSA, per germline. The CDR3 is made up of 16 amino acids. The J segment lost 0 bases and the V segment lost 5 bases, leaving 6 bases of the junction unmatched. The CDR3 loop reads CASSPGGGTSYNEQFF. The DNA for the CDR3 is TGTGCCAGCAGCCCGGGGGGGGGAACCTCCTACAATGAGCAGTTCTTC.

The genes are TRBV5-6 and TRBJ1-3; possible D gene TRBD1, 6 bases. From germline, CDR1 is SGHDT and CDR2 YYEEEE. Deletions cut 0 bases from V and 3 bases from J, with 19 bases between. The CDR3 has 18 residues. The CDR3 DNA sequence: TGTGCCAGCAGCTTGGCTTTTTTCGGGCAGGGGTATGGAAACACCATATATTTT. The encoded protein is CASSLAFFGQGYGNTIYF.

The CDR3 coding sequence is TGCGCCAGCAGTGCAACAGAGAATTCACCCCTCCACTTT. This translates into CASSATENSPLHF. The chain couples TRBV10-1 to TRBJ1-6, with no clear D. Germline assignment: CDR1 WNHNN and CDR2 SYGVQD (reference sequence). CDR3 size: 13 residues. Trimming took 4 bases from V and 7 from J, leaving 8 bases between them.

J is TRBJ2-7 and V is TRBV27; 10 positions match TRBD2. Losses at the gene ends were 2 bases for V and 3 bases for J; bases not matched to a gene: 4. Germline lookup yields CDR1 MNHEY and CDR2 SMNVEV (reference sequence). CDR3 size: 15 residues. CDR3 residues: CASSLGTSADYEQYF. CDR3 nucleotides: TGTGCCAGCAGTTTAGGGACTAGCGCCGACTACGAGCAGTACTTC.

V usage is TRBV7-2 and J usage is TRBJ2-1; 10 bases line up with TRBD2. This CDR3 is built from 14 residues. CDR1 and CDR2 (germline): SGHTA, FQGNSA. V lost 6 bases, J lost 5 bases, and 4 bases stayed unmatched. The CDR3 nucleotides are TGTGCCAGCAGTCTAGCGGGAGTTAACAATGAGCAGTTCTTC. Its protein product is CASSLAGVNNEQFF.

The CDR3 reads CAISTPQGTQYF. The DNA of the CDR3 is TGTGCCATCAGCACACCACAGGGGACCCAGTACTTC. The chain combines TRBV10-3 with TRBJ2-5; D possibly corresponds to TRBD1 (6 bases). CDR1 and CDR2 from the germline V gene are ENHRY and SYGVKD. V was cut by 6 bases and J by 7 bases, with 12 bases left in between. This CDR3 contains 12 residues.

This chain links TRBV18 with TRBJ2-1; 7 nucleotides align to TRBD1. The CDR3 is 15 residues long. Per germline, CDR1 KGHSH and CDR2 LQKENI. Trimming took 0 bases from V and 4 from J; bases not matched to a gene: 3. The CDR3 DNA reads TGTGCCAGCTCACCACCGGGCAGGGGGTACAATGAGCAGTTCTTC. It codes for CASSPPGRGYNEQFF. Drawing the rest from reference TRBV18 and TRBJ2-1, the complete variable domain is NAGVMQNPRHLVRRRGQEARLRCSPMKGHSHVYWYRQLPEEGLKFMVYLQKENIIDESGMPKERFSAEFPKEGPSILRIQQVVRGDSAAYFCASSPPGRGYNEQFFGPGTRLTVL.

The chain has TRBV28 and TRBJ2-3; D might be TRBD1 (6 bases). V gave up 7 bases and J gave up 4 bases, with 15 bases separating them. Germline V gives CDR1 MDHEN, CDR2 SYDVKM. This CDR3 is 14 amino acids long. CDR3 nucleotides: TGTGCCAGCAATAACAGGGCACATGCAGATACGCAGTATTTT. This gives the protein CASNNRAHADTQYF.

The chain combines TRBV7-2 with TRBJ2-3; possible D gene TRBD2, 6 bases. Per germline, CDR1 SGHTA and CDR2 FQGNSA. V lost 5 bases and J lost 10, with 13 bases in between. This CDR3 contains 12 residues. As DNA, the CDR3 is TGTGCCAGCAGCCCACCACTAGCAGCGCAGTATTTT. It is translated as CASSPPLAAQYF.

The chain employs TRBV6-2 or TRBV6-3 and TRBJ2-1; D call uncertain. Trimming cost V 2 bases and J 5 bases, with 7 bases left between them. Germline assignment: CDR1 MNHEY and CDR2 SVGEGT. This CDR3 is built from 13 residues. CDR3 bases: TGTGCCAGCAGTTACAGGCAAAACAATGAGCAGTTCTTC. Residues: CASSYRQNNEQFF.

This clone appeared once. The genes are TRBV4-3 and TRBJ2-7; 11 bases fit TRBD2. Germline V lookup: CDR1 LGHNA, CDR2 YSLEER. The length of the CDR3 is 17 residues. The ends lost 0 bases at V and 2 bases at J; junction bases unmatched: 6. The CDR3 sequence: CASSQDLGTSGTYEQYF. The CDR3 DNA follows: TGCGCCAGCAGCCAAGATTTGGGGACTAGCGGAACCTACGAGCAGTACTTC.

The CDR3 sequence: CASSSPFRVTTYEQYF. CDR3 coding DNA: TGTGCCAGCAGCTCACCCTTCAGGGTAACAACCTACGAGCAGTACTTC. V is TRBV7-9 and J is TRBJ2-7, with D possibly TRBD1 on 5 matching bases. The CDR3 length is 16 residues. CDR1 is SEHNR, CDR2 FQNEAQ, per germline (reference sequence). V lost 4 bases to trimming and J lost 2 bases, with 18 bases between them.

This chain joins TRBV10-3 and TRBJ2-5; a weak D match, TRBD2 (7 bases). The CDR3 is made up of 13 amino acids. Trimming took 7 bases from V and 1 from J, leaving 10 bases between them. CDR1 ENHRY and CDR2 SYGVKD come from the germline V gene. In nucleotides, the CDR3 is TGTGCCATCAATGCGGGGGCCCAAGAGACCCAGTACTTC. This translates into CAINAGAQETQYF.

The chain employs TRBV7-2 and TRBJ1-1, with a weak D call TRBD1 (6 bases). This CDR3 comprises 13 residues. V lost 5 bases to trimming and J lost 1 base, with 8 bases between them. The germline gives CDR1 SGHTA, CDR2 FQGNSA. The CDR3 reads CASSRGTNTEAFF. CDR3 sequence (DNA): TGTGCCAGCAGCAGGGGGACGAACACTGAAGCTTTCTTT.

About this clone: Compared with germline, one end of the junction differs, possibly owing to a read error. The rearrangement links TRBV5-1 to TRBJ2-2, with 8 bases fitting TRBD1. CDR1 and CDR2 (germline): SGHRS, YFSETQ. This CDR3 region has 17 residues. In DNA, the CDR3 is TGCGCCAGCAGCTTGGCCCCGACAGGGGCGAAAACCGGGGAGCTGTTTTTT. This codes for CASSLAPTGAKTGELFF. Combining the CDR3 with reference TRBV5-1 and TRBJ2-2 gives the whole variable domain KAGVTQTPRYLIKTRGQQVTLSCSPISGHRSVSWYQQTPGQGLQFLFEYFSETQRNKGNFPGRFSGRQFSNSRSEMNVSTLELGDSALYLCASSLAPTGAKTGELFFGEGSRLTVL.

V is TRBV6-2 or TRBV6-3 and J is TRBJ2-1; TRBD2 matches at 12 bases. The ends lost 3 bases at V and 8 bases at J; junction bases unmatched: 14. The CDR3 loop spans 18 amino acids. Germline CDR1 reads MNHEY; CDR2 reads SVGEGT. CDR3 residues: CASSYIPHLAGGPDEQFF. Here the CDR3 DNA reads TGTGCCAGCAGTTATATACCTCATCTAGCGGGAGGGCCGGATGAGCAGTTCTTC.

V usage is TRBV5-4 and J usage is TRBJ2-3; TRBD2 matches at 9 bases. Trimming at V came to 5 bases and at J to 2 bases, leaving 12 bases not matched to a gene. CDR3 length equals 17 residues. The germline gives CDR1 SGHNT, CDR2 YYREEE (reference sequence). The CDR3 sequence: CASRRRETSGYTDTQYF. In nucleotides, the CDR3 is TGTGCCAGCAGAAGAAGGGAGACTAGCGGCTACACAGATACGCAGTATTTT. The whole variable domain, filled in from reference TRBV5-4 and TRBJ2-3, reads ETGVTQSPTHLIKTRGQQVTLRCSSQSGHNTVSWYQQALGQGPQFIFQYYREEENGRGNFPPRFSGLQFPNYSSELNVNALELDDSALYLCASRRRETSGYTDTQYFGPGTRLTVL.

The chain is built from TRBV13 and TRBJ1-2; 7 nucleotides match TRBD1. Germline CDR1 and CDR2: PRHDT and FYEKMQ (reference sequence). Trimming cost V 0 bases and J 1 base; bases outside gene matches: 2. The CDR3 has 15 amino acids. CDR3 nucleotide sequence: TGTGCCAGCAGCTTAGGACAGGGGATTAACTATGGCTACACCTTC. It codes for CASSLGQGINYGYTF.

Only one count was recorded for this clone. The CDR3 spells CASSLGGTVSQPQHF. For the CDR3, the DNA is TGTGCCAGCAGTTTAGGCGGGACAGTGAGTCAGCCCCAGCATTTT. The chain employs TRBV28 and TRBJ1-5, with 7 nucleotides matching TRBD1. With V trimmed by 2 bases and J by 6 bases, 7 bases remained unmatched. Per the germline V gene, CDR1 is MDHEN and CDR2 is SYDVKM. The CDR3 sequence is 15 residues long. Full variable domain (missing parts from reference TRBV28 and TRBJ1-5): DVKVTQSSRYLVKRTGEKVFLECVQDMDHENMFWYRQDPGLGLRLIYFSYDVKMKEKGDIPEGYSVSREKKERFSLILESASTNQTSMYLCASSLGGTVSQPQHFGDGTRLSIL.